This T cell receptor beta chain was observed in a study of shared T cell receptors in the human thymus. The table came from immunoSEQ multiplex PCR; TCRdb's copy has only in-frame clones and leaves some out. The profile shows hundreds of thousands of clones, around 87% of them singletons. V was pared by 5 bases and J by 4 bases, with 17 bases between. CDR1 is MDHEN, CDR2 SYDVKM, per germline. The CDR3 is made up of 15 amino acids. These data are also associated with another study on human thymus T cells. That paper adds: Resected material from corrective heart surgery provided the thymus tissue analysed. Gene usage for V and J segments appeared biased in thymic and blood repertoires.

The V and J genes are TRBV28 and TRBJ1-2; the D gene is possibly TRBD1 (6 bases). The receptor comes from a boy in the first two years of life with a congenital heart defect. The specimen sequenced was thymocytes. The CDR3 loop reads CASSPTGEGFYGYTF. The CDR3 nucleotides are TGTGCCAGCAGTCCGACAGGCGAGGGGTTCTATGGCTACACCTTC.